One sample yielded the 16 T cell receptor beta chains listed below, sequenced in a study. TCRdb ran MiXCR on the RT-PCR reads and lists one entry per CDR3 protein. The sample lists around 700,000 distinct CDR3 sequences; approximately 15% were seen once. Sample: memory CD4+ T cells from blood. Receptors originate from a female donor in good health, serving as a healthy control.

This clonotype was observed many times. The DNA for the CDR3 is TGTGCCAGCTCACCACGCTCGGCGGGGAGGGAGACCCAGTACTTC. Translating it yields CASSPRSAGRETQYF. The rearrangement joins TRBV18 to TRBJ2-5, with a weak D call TRBD2 (6 bases). V dropped 1 base and J dropped 5 bases, with 14 bases sitting between them. Looked up from germline, CDR1 is KGHSH and CDR2 is LQKENI. The CDR3 runs 15 residues.

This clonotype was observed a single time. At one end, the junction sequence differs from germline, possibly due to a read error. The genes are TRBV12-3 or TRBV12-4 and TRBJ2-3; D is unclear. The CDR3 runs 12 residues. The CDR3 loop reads CASSLITDKQYF. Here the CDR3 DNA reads TGTGCCAGCAGTTTGATCACAGATAAGCAGTATTTT.

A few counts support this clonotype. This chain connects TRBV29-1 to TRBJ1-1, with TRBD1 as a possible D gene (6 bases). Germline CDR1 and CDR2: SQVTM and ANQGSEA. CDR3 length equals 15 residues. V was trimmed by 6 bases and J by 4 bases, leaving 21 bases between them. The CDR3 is CSVNPVGGVGTEAFF. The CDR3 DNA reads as TGCAGCGTCAACCCGGTAGGGGGGGTAGGCACTGAAGCTTTCTTT.

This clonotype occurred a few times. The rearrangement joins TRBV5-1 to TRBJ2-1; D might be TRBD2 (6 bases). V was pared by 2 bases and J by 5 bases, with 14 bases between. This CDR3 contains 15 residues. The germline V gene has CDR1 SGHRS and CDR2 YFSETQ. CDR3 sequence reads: CASSLMGLENNEQFF. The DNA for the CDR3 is TGCGCCAGCAGCTTAATGGGACTCGAGAACAATGAGCAGTTCTTC.

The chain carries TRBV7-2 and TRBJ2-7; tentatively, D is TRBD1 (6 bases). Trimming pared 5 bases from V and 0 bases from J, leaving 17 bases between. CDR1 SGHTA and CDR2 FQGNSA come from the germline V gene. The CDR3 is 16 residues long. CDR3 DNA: TGTGCCAGCAGCCCGACACGACAGGCGGGCTCCTACGAGCAGTACTTC. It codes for CASSPTRQAGSYEQYF.

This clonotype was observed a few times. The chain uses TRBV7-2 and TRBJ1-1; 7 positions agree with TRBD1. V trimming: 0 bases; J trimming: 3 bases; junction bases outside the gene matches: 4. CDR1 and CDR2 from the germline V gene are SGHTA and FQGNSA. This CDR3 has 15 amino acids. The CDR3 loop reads CASSLAGGAYTEAFF. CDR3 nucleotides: TGTGCCAGCAGCTTAGCAGGGGGCGCGTACACTGAAGCTTTCTTT.

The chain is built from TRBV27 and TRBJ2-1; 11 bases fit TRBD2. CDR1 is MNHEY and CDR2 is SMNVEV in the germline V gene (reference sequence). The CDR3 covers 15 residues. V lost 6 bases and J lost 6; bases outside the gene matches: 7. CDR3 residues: CASRIMGLAANEQFF. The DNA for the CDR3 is TGTGCCAGCAGAATAATGGGACTAGCGGCCAATGAGCAGTTCTTC.

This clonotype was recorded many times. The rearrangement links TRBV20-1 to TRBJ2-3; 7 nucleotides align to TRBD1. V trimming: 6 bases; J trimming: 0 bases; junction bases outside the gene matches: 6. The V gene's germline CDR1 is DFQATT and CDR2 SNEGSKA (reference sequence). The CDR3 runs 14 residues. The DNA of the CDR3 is TGCAGTGCGAAGGGGACAGCTAGCACAGATACGCAGTATTTT. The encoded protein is CSAKGTASTDTQYF.

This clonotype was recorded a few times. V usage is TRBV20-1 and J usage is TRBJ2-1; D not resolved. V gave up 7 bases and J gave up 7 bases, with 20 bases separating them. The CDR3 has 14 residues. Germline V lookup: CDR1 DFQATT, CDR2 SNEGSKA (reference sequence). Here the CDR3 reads CSVRNPAASNEQFF. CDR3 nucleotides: TGCAGTGTCAGGAACCCGGCCGCGTCAAATGAGCAGTTCTTC.

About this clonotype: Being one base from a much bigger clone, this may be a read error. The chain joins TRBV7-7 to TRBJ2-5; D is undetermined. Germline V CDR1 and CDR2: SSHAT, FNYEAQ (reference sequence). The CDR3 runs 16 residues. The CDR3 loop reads CASSPPEHHLGETQYF. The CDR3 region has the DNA TGTGCTAGCAGCCCCCCGGAACACCACCTAGGAGAGACCCAGTACTTC.

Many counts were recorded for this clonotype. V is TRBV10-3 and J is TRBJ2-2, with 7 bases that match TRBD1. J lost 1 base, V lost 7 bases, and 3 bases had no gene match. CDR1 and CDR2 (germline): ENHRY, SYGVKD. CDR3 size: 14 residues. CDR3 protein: CAIKGGRNTGELFF. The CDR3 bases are TGTGCCATCAAAGGGGGCAGGAACACCGGGGAGCTGTTTTTT.

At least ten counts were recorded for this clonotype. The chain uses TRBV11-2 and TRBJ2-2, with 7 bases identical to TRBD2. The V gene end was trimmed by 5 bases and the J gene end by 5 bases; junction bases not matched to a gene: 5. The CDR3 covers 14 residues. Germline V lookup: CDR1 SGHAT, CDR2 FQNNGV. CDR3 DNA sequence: TGTGCCAGCAGCACTGGACTAGTGACCGGGGAGCTGTTTTTT. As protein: CASSTGLVTGELFF.

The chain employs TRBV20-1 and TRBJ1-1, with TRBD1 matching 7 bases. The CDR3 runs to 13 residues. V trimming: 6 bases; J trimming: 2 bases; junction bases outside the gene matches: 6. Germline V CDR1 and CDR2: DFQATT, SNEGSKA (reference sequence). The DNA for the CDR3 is TGCAGTGCAAGTCGGGACAGTAACACTGAAGCTTTCTTT. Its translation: CSASRDSNTEAFF.

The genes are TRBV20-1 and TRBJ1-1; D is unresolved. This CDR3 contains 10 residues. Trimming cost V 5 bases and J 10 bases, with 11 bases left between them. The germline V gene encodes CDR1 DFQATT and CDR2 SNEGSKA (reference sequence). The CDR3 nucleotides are TGCAGTGCTTGGAAGTCTACAGCTTTCTTT. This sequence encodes CSAWKSTAFF.

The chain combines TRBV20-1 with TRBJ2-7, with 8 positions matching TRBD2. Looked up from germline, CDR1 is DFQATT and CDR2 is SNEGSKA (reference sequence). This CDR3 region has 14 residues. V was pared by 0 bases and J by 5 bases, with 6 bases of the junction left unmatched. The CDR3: CSARDTAGVNEQYF. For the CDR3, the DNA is TGCAGTGCTAGAGACACAGCGGGAGTGAACGAGCAGTACTTC.

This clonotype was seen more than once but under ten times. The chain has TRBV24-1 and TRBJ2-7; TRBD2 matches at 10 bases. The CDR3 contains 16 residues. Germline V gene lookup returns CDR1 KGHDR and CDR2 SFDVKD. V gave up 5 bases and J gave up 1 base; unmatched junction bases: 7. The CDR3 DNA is TGTGCCACCAGTGGGTCTAGCGGGAGTGATTCCTACGAGCAGTACTTC. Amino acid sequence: CATSGSSGSDSYEQYF.